This section outlines one T cell receptor (beta chain) sequence together with its context. This clone occurred a few times. What this receptor recognizes is not known. No clone much larger than this one lies a single base away; base qualities are absent. This sample is part of a study of T cells and copy number aberrations in small-cell lung cancer (dated by TCRdb to about 2021). For the study in its entirety: TCR repertoire sequencing was paired with whole-exome sequencing of the same tumor regions to relate T cell metrics to mutations and copy number aberrations. Tumor TCR data were available for over 16 patients, and 11 to 15 patients had TCR data from both tumor and normal tissue.

TCR-beta CDR3 regions were amplified from genomic DNA with the immunoSEQ hsTCRB Kit using multiplexed V- and J-gene primers. Unique DNA barcodes were added in a second PCR, and samples were pooled together with a negative and a positive control. Pooled TCR-beta libraries were sequenced on an Illumina MiSeq with a 150-cycle paired-end protocol. From the authors' description of their analysis: Adaptive Biotechnologies processed the raw sequencing data into a report containing normalized, annotated TCR-beta repertoires. T-cell density was computed as TCR-beta templates normalized to usable DNA, which was estimated by amplifying housekeeping genes. Richness was the count of unique rearrangements, and clonality was defined as 1 minus Pielou's evenness. The Jaccard index, the Morisita overlap index, and the proportion of shared top-20 clonotypes were used to quantify intratumor TCR heterogeneity between regions. TCRdb mirrors the immuneACCESS table, restricted to in-frame sequences. Some clones are absent from its copies; in checked studies, under half trace to an unresolved V gene, and the reason for the others is unknown. D and trimming come from the DNA, and the V and J calls and clone size come from that table. The sample table lists 2,000 to 2,500 clones, around 80% of them with a count of one. More than 8% of the sample comes from the top ten.

The full study reports these points: Compared with adjacent lung tissue, tumors showed lower T-cell density, richness and clonality, although the density difference was not significant. High heterogeneity of the TCR repertoire was observed across regions, with roughly 79.9-98% of clones restricted to a single region, representing a lower overlap than in localized NSCLC. A small sample size, resulting from surgical resection being uncommon in small-cell lung cancer, limited the study, and the findings need validation. All specimens were formalin-fixed paraffin-embedded tissue, which is known to introduce sequencing artifacts. Tumor T-cell density, richness and clonality were negatively correlated with higher copy number aberration burden.

V sheds 4 bases and J sheds 5 bases, leaving 10 bases between their ends. In the germline V gene, CDR1 corresponds to SGHRS and CDR2 to YFSETQ. The CDR3 contains 13 residues, cysteine and phenylalanine counted. Only CDR3 DNA remains: 39 bases, in frame from the first base. The donors were limited-stage small-cell lung cancer patients who had surgical resection in Hangzhou, China, between about 2007 and 2020. Every donor went straight to surgery with no preoperative chemotherapy or radiotherapy, and no donor was given immunotherapy either before or after surgery. In the sequenced cohort of more than 15 patients, every patient was either a smoker or a heavy second-hand smoker. Three regions were collected from each tumor FFPE block by a grid approach so that spatial heterogeneity of the primary tumors was represented. Tumor regions were macrodissected for enrichment of malignant cells, and only regions expected to yield at least 150 ng DNA were selected. To characterize heterogeneity of the T cell repertoire, the study applied multi-region TCR-beta sequencing to resected limited-stage small-cell lung cancers and to tumor-adjacent lung tissue. Genomic DNA was extracted from FFPE tissue using the AllPrep DNA/RNA FFPE Kit (Qiagen).

The sequence came from a man between 60 and 75 years old with small cell lung cancer. The chain links TRBV5-1 with TRBJ2-1, with the D gene uncertain. The specimen was tumor tissue. The nucleotide sequence reads as follows: TGCGCCAGCAGCCCATGGGTCAACAATGAGCAGTTCTTC. This yields the protein CASSPWVNNEQFF.